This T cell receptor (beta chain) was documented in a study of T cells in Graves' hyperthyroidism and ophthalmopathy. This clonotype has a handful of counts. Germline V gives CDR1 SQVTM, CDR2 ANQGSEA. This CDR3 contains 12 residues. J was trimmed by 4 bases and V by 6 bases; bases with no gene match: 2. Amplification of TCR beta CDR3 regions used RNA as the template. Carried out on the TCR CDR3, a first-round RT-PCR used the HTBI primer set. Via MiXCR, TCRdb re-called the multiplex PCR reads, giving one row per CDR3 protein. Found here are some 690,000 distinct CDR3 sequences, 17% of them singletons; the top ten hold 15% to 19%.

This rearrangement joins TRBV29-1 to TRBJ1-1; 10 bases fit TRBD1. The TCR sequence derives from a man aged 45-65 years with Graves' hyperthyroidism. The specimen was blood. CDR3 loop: CSVRTGGTEAFF. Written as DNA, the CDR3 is TGCAGCGTAAGGACAGGGGGCACTGAAGCTTTCTTT.